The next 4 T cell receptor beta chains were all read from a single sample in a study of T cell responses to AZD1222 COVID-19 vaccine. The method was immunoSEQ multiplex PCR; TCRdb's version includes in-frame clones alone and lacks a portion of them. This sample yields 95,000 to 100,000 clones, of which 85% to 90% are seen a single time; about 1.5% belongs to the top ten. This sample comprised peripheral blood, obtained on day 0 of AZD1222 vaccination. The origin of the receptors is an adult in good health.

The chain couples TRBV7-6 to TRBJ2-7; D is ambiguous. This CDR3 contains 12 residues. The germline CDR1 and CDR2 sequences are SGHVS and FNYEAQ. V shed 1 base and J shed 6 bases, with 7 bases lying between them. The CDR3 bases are TGTGCCAGCAGCTTAGAGGCCGGCGAGCAGTACTTC. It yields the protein CASSLEAGEQYF.

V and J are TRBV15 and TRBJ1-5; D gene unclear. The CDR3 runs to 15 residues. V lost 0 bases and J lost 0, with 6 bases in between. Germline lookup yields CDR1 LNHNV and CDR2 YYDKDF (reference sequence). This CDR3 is CATSRDLVSNQPQHF. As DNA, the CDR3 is TGTGCCACCAGCAGAGATTTGGTTAGCAATCAGCCCCAGCATTTT.

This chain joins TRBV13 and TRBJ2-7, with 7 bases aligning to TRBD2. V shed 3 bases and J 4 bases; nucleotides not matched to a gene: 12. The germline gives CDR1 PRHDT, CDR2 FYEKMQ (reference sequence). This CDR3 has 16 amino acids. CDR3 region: CASSFSLREKGYEQYF. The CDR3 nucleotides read TGTGCCAGCAGCTTTTCTTTGCGGGAGAAAGGGTACGAGCAGTACTTC.

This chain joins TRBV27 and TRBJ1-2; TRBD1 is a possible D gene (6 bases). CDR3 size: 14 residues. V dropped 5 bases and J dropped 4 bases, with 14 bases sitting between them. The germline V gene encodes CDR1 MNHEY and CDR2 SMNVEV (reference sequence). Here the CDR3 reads CASSDGGAGYGYTF. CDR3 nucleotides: TGTGCCAGCAGTGATGGGGGCGCCGGCTATGGCTACACCTTC.